This TCR beta chain is from a study of a mutant IDH1 vaccine in newly diagnosed glioma. Study-level background: Among treated patients, about 60% were male and around 40% female, and mean age was approximately 40 years. Patients arrived already treated with radiotherapy, temozolomide, or both, most having had both.

Time point reported: week 35, safety follow-up. Vaccination used 300 ug of mutant IDH1 20-mer peptide per dose, with topical imiquimod. Profiling relied on immunoSEQ multiplex PCR, and the TCRdb table lists in-frame clones only, not all of them. In the table there are 50,000 to 75,000 clones, roughly 74% of which are singletons. As for this clone: Its target is unknown.

The CDR3 spans 15 residues. V shed 3 bases and J shed 5 bases, with 14 bases lying between them. The specimen was PBMCs, collected from a glioma patient whose treatment included an IDH1 peptide vaccine. The sequence derives from a man aged 50 to 59 with glioma. The chain links TRBV23-1 to TRBJ1-5; maybe TRBD1 (6 bases). TRBV23-1 is classed as an ORF, of uncertain function. This chain's CDR3 is CASSHGPEGDQPQHF. CDR3 in DNA: TGCGCCAGCAGTCACGGACCGGAGGGGGATCAGCCCCAGCATTTT.